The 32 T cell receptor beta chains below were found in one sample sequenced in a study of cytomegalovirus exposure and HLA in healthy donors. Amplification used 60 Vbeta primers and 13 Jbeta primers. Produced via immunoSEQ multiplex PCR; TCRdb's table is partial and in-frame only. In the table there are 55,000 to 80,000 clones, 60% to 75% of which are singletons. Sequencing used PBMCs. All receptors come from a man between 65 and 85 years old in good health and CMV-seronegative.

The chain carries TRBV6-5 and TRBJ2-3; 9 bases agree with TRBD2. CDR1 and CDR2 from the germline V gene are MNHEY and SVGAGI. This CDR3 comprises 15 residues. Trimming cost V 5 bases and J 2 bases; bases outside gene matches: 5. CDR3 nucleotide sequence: TGTGCCAGCAGTATAGCGGGAGACCCCACAGATACGCAGTATTTT. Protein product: CASSIAGDPTDTQYF.

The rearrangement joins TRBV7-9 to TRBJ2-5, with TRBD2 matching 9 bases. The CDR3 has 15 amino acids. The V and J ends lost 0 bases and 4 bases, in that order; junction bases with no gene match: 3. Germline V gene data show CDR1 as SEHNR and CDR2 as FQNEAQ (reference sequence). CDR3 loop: CASSLAGGGGETQYF. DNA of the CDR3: TGTGCCAGCAGCTTAGCTGGCGGGGGGGGAGAGACCCAGTACTTC.

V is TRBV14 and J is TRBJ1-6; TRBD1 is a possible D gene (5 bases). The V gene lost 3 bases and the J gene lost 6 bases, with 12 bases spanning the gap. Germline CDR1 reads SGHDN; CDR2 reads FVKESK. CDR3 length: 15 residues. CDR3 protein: CASSQGGMGNSPLHF. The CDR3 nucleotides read TGTGCCAGCAGCCAGGGGGGAATGGGTAATTCACCCCTCCACTTT.

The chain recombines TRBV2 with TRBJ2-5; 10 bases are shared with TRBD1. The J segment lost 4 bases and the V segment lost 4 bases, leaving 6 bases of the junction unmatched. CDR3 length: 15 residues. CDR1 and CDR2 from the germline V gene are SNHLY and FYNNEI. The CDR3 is CASSAGQGIGETQYF. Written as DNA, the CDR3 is TGTGCCAGCAGTGCGGGACAGGGGATCGGAGAGACCCAGTACTTC.

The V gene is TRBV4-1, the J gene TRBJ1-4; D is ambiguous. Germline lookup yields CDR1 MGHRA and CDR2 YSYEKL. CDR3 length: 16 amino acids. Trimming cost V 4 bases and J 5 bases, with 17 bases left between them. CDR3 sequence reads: CASSPGSDGRNEKLFF. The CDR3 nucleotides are TGCGCCAGCAGCCCGGGTTCGGACGGGAGGAATGAAAAACTGTTTTTT.

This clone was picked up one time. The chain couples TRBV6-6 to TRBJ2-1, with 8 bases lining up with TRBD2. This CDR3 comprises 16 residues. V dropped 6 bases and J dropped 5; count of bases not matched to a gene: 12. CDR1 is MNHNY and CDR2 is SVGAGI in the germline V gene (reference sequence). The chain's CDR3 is CASRPTTSGLNNEQFF. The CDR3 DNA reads TGTGCCAGCAGGCCGACCACTAGCGGATTAAACAATGAGCAGTTCTTC.

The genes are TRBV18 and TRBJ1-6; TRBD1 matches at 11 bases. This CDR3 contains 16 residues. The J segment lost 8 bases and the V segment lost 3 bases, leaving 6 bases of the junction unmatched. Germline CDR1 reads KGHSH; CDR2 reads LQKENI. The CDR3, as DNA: TGTGCCAGCTCACCGGACAGGGGGCGGAGTGATTCACCCCTCCACTTT. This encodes CASSPDRGRSDSPLHF.

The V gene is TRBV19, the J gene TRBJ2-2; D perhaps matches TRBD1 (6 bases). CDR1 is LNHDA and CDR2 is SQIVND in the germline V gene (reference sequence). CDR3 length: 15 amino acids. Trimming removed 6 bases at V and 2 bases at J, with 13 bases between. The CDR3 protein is CASRTGTLNTGELFF. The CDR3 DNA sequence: TGTGCCAGTAGAACCGGGACACTAAACACCGGGGAGCTGTTTTTT.

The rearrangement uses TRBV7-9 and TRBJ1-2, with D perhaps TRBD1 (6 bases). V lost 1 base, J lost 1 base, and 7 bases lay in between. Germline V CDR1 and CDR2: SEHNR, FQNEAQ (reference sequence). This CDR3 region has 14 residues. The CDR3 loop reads CASSLGTVNYGYTF. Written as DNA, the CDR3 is TGTGCCAGCAGCTTAGGGACAGTTAACTATGGCTACACCTTC.

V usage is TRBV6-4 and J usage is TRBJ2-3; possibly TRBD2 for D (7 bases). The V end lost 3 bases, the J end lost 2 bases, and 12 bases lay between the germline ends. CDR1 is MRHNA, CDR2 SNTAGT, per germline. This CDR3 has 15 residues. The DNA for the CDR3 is TGTGCCAGCAGTGATCGGGGGGCCCCCACAGATACGCAGTATTTT. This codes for CASSDRGAPTDTQYF.

As DNA, the CDR3 is TGCGCCAGCAGCCTGGACACAGCTAACTATGGCTACACCTTC. Residues: CASSLDTANYGYTF. The chain links TRBV5-1 to TRBJ1-2; D perhaps matches TRBD1 (5 bases). V dropped 4 bases and J dropped 0 bases, with 10 bases sitting between them. The CDR3 is made up of 14 amino acids. The germline V gene has CDR1 SGHRS and CDR2 YFSETQ. Filled out from reference TRBV5-1 and TRBJ1-2, the complete variable domain reads KAGVTQTPRYLIKTRGQQVTLSCSPISGHRSVSWYQQTPGQGLQFLFEYFSETQRNKGNFPGRFSGRQFSNSRSEMNVSTLELGDSALYLCASSLDTANYGYTFGSGTRLTVV.

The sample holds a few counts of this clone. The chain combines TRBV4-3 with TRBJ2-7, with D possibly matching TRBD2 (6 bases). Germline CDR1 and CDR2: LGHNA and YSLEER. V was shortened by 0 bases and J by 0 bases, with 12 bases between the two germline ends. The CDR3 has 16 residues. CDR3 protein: CASSQDRLANSYEQYF. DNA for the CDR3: TGCGCCAGCAGCCAAGATAGGCTAGCGAACTCCTACGAGCAGTACTTC.

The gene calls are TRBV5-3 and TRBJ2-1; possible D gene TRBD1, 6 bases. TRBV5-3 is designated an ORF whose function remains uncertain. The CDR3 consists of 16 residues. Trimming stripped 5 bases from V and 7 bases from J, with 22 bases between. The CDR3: CARRCQGRFRWNEQFF. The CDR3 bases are TGTGCCAGAAGGTGCCAGGGGCGCTTTCGGTGGAATGAGCAGTTCTTC.

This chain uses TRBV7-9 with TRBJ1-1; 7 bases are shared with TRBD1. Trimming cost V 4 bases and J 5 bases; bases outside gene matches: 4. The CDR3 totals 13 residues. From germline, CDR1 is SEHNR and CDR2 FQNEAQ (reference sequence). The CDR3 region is CASSSSGGTEAFF. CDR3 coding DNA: TGTGCCAGCAGCTCCTCAGGGGGGACTGAAGCTTTCTTT.

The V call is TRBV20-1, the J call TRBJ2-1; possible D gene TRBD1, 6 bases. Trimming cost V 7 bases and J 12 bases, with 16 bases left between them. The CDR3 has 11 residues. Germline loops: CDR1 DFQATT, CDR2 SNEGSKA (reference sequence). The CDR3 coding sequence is TGCAGTGTCATACAGGGTATGCTGCAGTTCTTC. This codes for CSVIQGMLQFF.

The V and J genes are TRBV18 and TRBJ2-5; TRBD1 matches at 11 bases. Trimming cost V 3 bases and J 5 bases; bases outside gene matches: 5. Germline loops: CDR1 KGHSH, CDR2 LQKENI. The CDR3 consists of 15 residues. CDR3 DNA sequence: TGTGCCAGCTCACCTGGGACAGGGGGTCGGGAGACCCAGTACTTC. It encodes CASSPGTGGRETQYF. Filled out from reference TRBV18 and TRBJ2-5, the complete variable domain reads NAGVMQNPRHLVRRRGQEARLRCSPMKGHSHVYWYRQLPEEGLKFMVYLQKENIIDESGMPKERFSAEFPKEGPSILRIQQVVRGDSAAYFCASSPGTGGRETQYFGPGTRLLVL.

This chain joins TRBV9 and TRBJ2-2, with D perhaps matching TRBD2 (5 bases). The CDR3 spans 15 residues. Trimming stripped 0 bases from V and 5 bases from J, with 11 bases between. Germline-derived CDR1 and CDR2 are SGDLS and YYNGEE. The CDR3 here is CASSVGRTGTGELFF. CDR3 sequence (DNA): TGTGCCAGCAGCGTAGGCAGGACGGGGACCGGGGAGCTGTTTTTT. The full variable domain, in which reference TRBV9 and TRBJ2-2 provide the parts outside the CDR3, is DSGVTQTPKHLITATGQRVTLRCSPRSGDLSVYWYQQSLDQGLQFLIQYYNGEERAKGNILERFSAQQFPDLHSELNLSSLELGDSALYFCASSVGRTGTGELFFGEGSRLTVL.

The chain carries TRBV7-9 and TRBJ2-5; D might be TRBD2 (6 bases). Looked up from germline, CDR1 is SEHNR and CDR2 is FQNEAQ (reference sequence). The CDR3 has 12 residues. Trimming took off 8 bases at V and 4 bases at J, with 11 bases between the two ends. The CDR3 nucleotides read TGTGCCAGCGACGGGGGAGGAGAGACCCAGTACTTC. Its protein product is CASDGGGETQYF.

CDR3 sequence: CASSRELNTEAFF. The CDR3 DNA sequence: TGTGCCAGTTCAAGGGAGTTGAACACTGAAGCTTTCTTT. The gene calls are TRBV28 and TRBJ1-1, with unresolved D. This CDR3 comprises 13 residues. Looked up from germline, CDR1 is MDHEN and CDR2 is SYDVKM. The V end lost 9 bases, the J end lost 0 bases, and 11 bases lay between the germline ends.

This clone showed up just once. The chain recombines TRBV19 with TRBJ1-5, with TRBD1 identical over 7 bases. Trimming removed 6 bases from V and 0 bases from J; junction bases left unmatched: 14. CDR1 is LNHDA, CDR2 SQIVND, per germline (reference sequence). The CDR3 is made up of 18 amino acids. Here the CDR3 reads CASSSMGGQSYSNQPQHF. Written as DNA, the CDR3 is TGTGCCAGTAGCTCAATGGGGGGACAGAGCTATAGCAATCAGCCCCAGCATTTT.

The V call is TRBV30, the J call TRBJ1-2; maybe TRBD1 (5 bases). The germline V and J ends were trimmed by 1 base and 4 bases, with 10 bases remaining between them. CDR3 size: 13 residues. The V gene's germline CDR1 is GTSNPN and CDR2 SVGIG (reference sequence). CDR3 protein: CAWSAGGVYGYTF. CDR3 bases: TGTGCCTGGAGTGCCGGGGGTGTCTATGGCTACACCTTC.

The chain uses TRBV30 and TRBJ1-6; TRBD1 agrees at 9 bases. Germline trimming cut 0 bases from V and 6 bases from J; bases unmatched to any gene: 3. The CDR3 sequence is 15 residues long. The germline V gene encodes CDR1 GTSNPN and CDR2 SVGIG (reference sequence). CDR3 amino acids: CAWSVWTGVNSPLHF. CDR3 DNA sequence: TGTGCCTGGAGTGTATGGACAGGGGTTAATTCACCCCTCCACTTT.

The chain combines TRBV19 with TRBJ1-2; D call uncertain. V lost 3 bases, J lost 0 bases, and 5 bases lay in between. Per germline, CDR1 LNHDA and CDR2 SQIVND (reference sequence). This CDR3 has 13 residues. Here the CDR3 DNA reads TGTGCCAGTAGTATGAGGGCTAACTATGGCTACACCTTC. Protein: CASSMRANYGYTF.

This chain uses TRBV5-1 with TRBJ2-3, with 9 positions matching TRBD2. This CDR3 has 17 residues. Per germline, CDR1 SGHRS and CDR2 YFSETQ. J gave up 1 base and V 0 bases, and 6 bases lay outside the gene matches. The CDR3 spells CASSLGAGGPGTDTQYF. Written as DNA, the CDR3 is TGCGCCAGCAGCTTGGGAGCGGGAGGACCGGGCACAGATACGCAGTATTTT. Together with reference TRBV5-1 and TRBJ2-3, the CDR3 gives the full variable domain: KAGVTQTPRYLIKTRGQQVTLSCSPISGHRSVSWYQQTPGQGLQFLFEYFSETQRNKGNFPGRFSGRQFSNSRSEMNVSTLELGDSALYLCASSLGAGGPGTDTQYFGPGTRLTVL.

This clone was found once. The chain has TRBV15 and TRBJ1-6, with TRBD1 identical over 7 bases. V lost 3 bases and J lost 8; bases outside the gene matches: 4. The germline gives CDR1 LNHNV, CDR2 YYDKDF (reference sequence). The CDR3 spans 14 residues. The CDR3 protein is CATSRTGNDSPLHF. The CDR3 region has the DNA TGTGCCACCAGCAGGACAGGGAACGATTCACCCCTCCACTTT.

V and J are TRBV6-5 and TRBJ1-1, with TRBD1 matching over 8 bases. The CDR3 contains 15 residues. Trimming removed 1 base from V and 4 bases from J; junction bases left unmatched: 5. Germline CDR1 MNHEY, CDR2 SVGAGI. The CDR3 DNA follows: TGTGCCAGCAGTTACTGGACAGGGCGAGGCACTGAAGCTTTCTTT. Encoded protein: CASSYWTGRGTEAFF.

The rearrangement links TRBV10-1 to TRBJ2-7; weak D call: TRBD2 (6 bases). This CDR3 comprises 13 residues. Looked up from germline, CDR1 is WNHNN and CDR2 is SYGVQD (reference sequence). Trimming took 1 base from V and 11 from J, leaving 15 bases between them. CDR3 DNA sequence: TGCGCCAGCAGTGAGTACCTACAAGGCGGGGAGTACTTC. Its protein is CASSEYLQGGEYF.

DNA for the CDR3: TGTGCCATCAGACAGGGCCCAACTAATGAAAAACTGTTTTTT. Protein product: CAIRQGPTNEKLFF. The rearrangement links TRBV10-3 to TRBJ1-4; possible D gene TRBD1, 6 bases. Germline CDR1 ENHRY, CDR2 SYGVKD. V gave up 6 bases and J gave up 0 bases, with 8 bases separating them. The CDR3 contains 14 residues.

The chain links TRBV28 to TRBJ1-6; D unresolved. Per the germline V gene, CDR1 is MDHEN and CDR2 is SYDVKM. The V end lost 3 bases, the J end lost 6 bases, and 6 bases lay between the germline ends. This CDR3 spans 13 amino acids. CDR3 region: CASSFFRNSPLHF. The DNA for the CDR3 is TGTGCCAGCAGTTTTTTTCGTAATTCACCCCTCCACTTT.

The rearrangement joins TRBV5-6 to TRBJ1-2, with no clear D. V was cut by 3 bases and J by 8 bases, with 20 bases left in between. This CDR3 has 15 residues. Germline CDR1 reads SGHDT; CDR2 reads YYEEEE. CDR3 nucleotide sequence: TGTGCCAGCAGCTCCGAGGTTTTTGGGAGGCGGGGCTACACCTTC. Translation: CASSSEVFGRRGYTF. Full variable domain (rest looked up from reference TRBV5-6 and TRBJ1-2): DAGVTQSPTHLIKTRGQQVTLRCSPKSGHDTVSWYQQALGQGPQFIFQYYEEEERQRGNFPDRFSGHQFPNYSSELNVNALLLGDSALYLCASSSEVFGRRGYTFGSGTRLTVV.

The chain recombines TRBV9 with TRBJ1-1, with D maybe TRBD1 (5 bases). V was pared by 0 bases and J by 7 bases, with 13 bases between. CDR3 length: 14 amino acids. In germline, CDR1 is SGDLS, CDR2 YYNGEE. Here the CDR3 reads CASSVGVRDVEAFF. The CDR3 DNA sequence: TGTGCCAGCAGCGTAGGGGTCAGGGATGTTGAAGCTTTCTTT.

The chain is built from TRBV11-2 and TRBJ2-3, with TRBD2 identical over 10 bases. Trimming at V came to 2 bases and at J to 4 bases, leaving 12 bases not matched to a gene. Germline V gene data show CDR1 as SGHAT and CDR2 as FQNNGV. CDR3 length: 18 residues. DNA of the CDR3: TGTGCCAGCAGCTTATCGGCTAGCGGGGGCCCCTGGGCAGATACGCAGTATTTT. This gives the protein CASSLSASGGPWADTQYF.